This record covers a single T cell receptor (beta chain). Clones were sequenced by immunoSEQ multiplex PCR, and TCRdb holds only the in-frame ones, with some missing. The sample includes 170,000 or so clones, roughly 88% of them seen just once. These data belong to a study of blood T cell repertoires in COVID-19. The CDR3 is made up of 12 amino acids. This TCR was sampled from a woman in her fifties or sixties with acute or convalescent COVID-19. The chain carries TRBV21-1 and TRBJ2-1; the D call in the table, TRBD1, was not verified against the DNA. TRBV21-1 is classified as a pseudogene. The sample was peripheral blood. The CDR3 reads CASSHRLQGGFF. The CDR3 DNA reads TGTGCCAGCAGCCACCGGCTGCAGGGGGGGTTCTTC.